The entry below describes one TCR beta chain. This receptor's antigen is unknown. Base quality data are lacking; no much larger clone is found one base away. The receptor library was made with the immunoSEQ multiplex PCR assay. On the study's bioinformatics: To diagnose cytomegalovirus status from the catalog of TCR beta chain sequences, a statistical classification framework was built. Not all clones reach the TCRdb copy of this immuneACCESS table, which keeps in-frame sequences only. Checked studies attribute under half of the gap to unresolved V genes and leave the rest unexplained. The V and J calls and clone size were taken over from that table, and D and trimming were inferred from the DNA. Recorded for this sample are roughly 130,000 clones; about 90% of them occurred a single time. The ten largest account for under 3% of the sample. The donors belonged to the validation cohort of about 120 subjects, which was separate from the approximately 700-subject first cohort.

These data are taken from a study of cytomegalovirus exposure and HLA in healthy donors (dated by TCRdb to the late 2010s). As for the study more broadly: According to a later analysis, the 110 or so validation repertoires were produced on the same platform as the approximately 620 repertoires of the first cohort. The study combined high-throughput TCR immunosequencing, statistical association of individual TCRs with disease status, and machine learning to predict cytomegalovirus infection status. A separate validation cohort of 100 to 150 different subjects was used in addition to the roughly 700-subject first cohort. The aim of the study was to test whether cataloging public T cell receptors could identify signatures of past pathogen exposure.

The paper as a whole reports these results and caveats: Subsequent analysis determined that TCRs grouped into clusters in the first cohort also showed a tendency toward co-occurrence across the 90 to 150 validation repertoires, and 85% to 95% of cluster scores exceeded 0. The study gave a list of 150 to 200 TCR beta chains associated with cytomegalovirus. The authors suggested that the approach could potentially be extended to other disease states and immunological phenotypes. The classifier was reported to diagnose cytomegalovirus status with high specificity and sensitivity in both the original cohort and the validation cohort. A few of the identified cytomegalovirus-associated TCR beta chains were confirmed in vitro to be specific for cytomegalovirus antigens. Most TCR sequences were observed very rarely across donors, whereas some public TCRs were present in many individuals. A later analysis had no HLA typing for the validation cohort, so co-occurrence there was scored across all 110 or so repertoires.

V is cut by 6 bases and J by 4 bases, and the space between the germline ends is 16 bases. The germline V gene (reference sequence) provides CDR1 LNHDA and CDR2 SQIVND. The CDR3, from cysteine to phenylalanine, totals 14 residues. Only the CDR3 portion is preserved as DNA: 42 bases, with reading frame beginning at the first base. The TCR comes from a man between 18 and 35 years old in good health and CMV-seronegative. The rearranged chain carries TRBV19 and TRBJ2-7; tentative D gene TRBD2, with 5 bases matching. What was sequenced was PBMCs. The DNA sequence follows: TGTGCCAGTAGGCCTCGCGGAGGCCATTACGAGCAGTACTTC. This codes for CASRPRGGHYEQYF.